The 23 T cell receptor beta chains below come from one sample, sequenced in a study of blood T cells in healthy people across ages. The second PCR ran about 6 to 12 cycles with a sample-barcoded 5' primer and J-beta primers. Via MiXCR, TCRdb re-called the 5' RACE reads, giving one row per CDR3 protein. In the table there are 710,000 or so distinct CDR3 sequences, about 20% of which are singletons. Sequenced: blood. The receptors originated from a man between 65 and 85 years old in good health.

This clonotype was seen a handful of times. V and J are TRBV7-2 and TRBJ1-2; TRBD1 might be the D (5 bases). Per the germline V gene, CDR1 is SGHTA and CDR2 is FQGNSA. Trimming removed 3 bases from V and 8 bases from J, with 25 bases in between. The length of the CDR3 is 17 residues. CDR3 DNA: TGTGCCAGCAGCTTTAGAGGGAGGGGCCCCGGGTTTAGGGGCTACACCTTC. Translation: CASSFRGRGPGFRGYTF.

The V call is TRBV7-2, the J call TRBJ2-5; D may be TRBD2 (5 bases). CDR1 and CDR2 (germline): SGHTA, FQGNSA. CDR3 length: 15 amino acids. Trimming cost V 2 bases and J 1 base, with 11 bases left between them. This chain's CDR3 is CASSLPSAGQETQYF. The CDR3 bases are TGTGCCAGCAGCTTACCTTCGGCGGGCCAAGAGACCCAGTACTTC.

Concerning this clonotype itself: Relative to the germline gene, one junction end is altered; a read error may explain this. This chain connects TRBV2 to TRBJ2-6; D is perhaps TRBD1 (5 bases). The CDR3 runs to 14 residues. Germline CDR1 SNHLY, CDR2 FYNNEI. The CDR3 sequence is CASSTGSGAKVLTF. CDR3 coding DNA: TGTGCCAGCAGTACGGGCTCTGGGGCCAAAGTCCTGACTTTC. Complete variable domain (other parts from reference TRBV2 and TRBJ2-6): EPEVTQTPSHQVTQMGQEVILRCVPISNHLYFYWYRQILGQKVEFLVSFYNNEISEKSEIFDDQFSVERPDGSNFTLKIRSTKLEDSAMYFCASSTGSGAKVLTFGAGSRLTVL.

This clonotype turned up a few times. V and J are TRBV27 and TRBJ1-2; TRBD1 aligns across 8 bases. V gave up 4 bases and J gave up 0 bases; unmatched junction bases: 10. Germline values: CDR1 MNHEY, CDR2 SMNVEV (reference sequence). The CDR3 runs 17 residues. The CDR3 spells CASSSRDRGLTNYGYTF. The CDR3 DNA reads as TGTGCCAGCAGTTCCCGCGACAGGGGACTTACTAACTATGGCTACACCTTC.

In DNA, the CDR3 is TGCGCCAGCAGCCAAACCGGGACAGGGAAAAATACCGGGGAGCTGTTTTTT. It is translated as CASSQTGTGKNTGELFF. The J gene is TRBJ2-2, the V gene TRBV4-1; 9 nucleotides agree with TRBD1. Germline CDR1 and CDR2: MGHRA and YSYEKL. This CDR3 has 17 amino acids. V trimming: 2 bases; J trimming: 5 bases; junction bases outside the gene matches: 9.

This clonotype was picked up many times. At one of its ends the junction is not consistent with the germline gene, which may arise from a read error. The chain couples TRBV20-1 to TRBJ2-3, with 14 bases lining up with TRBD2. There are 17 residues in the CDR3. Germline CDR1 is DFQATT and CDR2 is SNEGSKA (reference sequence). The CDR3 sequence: CSARGGTSGSAADTQYF. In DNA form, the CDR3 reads TGCAGTGCGAGAGGCGGGACTAGCGGGAGTGCGGCAGATACGCAGTATTTT.

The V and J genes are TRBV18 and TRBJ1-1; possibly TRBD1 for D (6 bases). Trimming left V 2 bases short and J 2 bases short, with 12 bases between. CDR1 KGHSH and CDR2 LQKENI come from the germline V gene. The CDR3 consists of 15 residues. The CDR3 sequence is CASSPGRGENTEAFF. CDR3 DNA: TGTGCCAGCTCACCAGGGAGGGGGGAAAACACTGAAGCTTTCTTT.

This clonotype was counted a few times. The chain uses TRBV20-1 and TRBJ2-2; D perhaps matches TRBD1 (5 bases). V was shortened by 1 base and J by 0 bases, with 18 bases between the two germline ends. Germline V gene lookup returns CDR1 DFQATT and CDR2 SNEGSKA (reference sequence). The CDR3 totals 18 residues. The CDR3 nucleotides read TGCAGTGCTAGAGCCCTACAGAAGGGGATAGCGAACACCGGGGAGCTGTTTTTT. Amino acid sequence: CSARALQKGIANTGELFF.

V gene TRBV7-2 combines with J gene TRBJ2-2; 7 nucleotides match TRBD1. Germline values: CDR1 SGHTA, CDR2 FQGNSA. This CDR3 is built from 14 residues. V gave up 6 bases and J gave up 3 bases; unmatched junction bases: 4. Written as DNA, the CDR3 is TGTGCCAGCAGTAGACAGGGTTACACCGGGGAGCTGTTTTTT. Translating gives CASSRQGYTGELFF.

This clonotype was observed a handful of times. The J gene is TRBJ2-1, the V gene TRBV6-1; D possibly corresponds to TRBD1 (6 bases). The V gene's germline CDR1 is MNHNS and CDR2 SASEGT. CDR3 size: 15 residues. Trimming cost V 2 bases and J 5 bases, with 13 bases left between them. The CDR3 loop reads CASSEQGSINNEQFF. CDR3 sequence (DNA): TGTGCCAGCAGTGAACAGGGGAGTATCAACAATGAGCAGTTCTTC.

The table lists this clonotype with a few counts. CDR3 DNA sequence: TGTGCCAGCAGTTACAGGCTAGCGACAGATACGCAGTATTTT. Its translation: CASSYRLATDTQYF. This rearrangement joins TRBV6-5 to TRBJ2-3; a weak D match, TRBD2 (6 bases). V lost 2 bases, J lost 3 bases, and 9 bases lay in between. Germline values: CDR1 MNHEY, CDR2 SVGAGI. The CDR3 runs to 14 residues.

The CDR3 reads CSVGGDRELFF. The DNA for the CDR3 is TGCAGCGTGGGCGGGGACCGGGAGCTGTTTTTT. V is TRBV29-1 and J is TRBJ2-2; a possible D gene is TRBD2 (6 bases). Trimming cost V 6 bases and J 9 bases, with 11 bases left between them. The CDR3 is made up of 11 amino acids. Germline CDR1 is SQVTM and CDR2 is ANQGSEA.

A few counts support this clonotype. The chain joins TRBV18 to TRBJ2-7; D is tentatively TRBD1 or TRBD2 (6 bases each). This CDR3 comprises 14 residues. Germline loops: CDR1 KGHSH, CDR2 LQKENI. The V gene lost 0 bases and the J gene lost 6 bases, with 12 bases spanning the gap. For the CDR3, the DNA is TGTGCCAGCTCACCACCGCGGGACACCTGCGAGCAGTACTTC. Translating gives CASSPPRDTCEQYF.

CDR3 sequence (DNA): TGCGCCAGCAGCTTGGCACTGAAGCAGTTCTTC. Translation: CASSLALKQFF. V gene TRBV5-1 combines with J gene TRBJ2-5, with no clear D. With the DNA end fitting TRBJ2-1 better, the J assignment may be wrong. This CDR3 has 11 amino acids. Germline values: CDR1 SGHRS, CDR2 YFSETQ.

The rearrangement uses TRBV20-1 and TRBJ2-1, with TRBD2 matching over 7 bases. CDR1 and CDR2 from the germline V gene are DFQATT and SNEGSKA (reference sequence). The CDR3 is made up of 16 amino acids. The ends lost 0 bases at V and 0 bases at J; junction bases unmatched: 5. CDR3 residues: CSARDREGSSYNEQFF. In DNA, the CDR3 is TGCAGTGCTAGAGATAGGGAGGGGTCCTCCTACAATGAGCAGTTCTTC.

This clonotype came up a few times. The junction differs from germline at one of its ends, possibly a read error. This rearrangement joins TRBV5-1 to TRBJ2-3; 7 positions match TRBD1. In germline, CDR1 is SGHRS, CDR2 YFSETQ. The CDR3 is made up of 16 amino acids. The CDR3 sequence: CASSLEQGLSTDMQYF. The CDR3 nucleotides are TGCGCCAGCAGCTTGGAACAGGGGTTATCCACAGATATGCAGTATTTT.

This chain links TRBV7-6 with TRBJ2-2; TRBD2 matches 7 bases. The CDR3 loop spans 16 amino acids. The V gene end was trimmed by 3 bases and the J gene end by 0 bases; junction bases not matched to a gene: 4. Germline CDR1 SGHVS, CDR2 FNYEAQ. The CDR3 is CASSFTAGTNTGELFF. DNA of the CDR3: TGTGCCAGCAGCTTCACAGCGGGGACGAACACCGGGGAGCTGTTTTTT.

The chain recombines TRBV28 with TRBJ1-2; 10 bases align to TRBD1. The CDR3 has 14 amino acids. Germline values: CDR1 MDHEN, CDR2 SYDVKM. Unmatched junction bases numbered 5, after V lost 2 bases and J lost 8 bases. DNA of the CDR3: TGTGCCAGCAGTTTAGGACAGGGGGTAGGGGGCTACACCTTC. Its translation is CASSLGQGVGGYTF.

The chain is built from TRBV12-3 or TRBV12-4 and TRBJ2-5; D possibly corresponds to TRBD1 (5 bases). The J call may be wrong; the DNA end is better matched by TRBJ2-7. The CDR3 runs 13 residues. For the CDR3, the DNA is TGTGCCAGCAGGTCGCAGGGCGAATACGAGCAGTACTTC. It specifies CASRSQGEYEQYF.

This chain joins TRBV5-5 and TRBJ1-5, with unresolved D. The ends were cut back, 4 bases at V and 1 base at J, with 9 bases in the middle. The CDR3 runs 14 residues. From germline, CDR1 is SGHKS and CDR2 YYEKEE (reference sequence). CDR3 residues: CASSPVGSNQPQHF. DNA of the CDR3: TGTGCCAGCAGCCCTGTGGGAAGCAATCAGCCCCAGCATTTT.

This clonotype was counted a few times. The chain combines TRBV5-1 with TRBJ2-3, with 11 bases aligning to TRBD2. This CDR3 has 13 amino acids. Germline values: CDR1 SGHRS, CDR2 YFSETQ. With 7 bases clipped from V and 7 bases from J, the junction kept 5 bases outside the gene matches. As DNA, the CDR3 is TGCGCCAGCGGGACTAGCGGCGGGAATACGCAGTATTTT. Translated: CASGTSGGNTQYF.

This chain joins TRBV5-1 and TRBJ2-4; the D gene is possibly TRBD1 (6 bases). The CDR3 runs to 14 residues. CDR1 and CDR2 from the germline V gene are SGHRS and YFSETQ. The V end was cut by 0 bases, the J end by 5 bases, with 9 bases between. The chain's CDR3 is CASSLVAGENIQYF. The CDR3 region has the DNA TGCGCCAGCAGCTTGGTGGCAGGGGAAAACATTCAGTACTTC.

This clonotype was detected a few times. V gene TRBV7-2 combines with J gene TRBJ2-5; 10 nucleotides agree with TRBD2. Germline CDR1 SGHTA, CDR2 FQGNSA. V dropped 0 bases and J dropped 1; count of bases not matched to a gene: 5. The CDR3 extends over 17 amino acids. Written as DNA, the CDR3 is TGTGCCAGCAGCTTAGCGAGTAGCGGGGGGTTCCAAGAGACCCAGTACTTC. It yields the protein CASSLASSGGFQETQYF.